This T cell receptor beta chain was sequenced for a study of T cells in Graves' hyperthyroidism and ophthalmopathy (dated by TCRdb to between 2019 and 2020). Background on the whole study: A discovery cohort of about a hundred patients, about 43 with Graves' ophthalmopathy and fewer than 65 with stable Graves' hyperthyroidism, was used to find distinguishing TCR V-J signatures. Prospective prediction of ophthalmopathy was tested in an independent validation cohort of some 20 hyperthyroidism patients and 15 to 17 patients who later progressed to ophthalmopathy. For training and testing, the approximately 92 patients in the discovery cohort were randomly divided in a 7:3 ratio. The study also compared thyroid tissue and blood T-cell repertoires from a handful of Graves' hyperthyroidism patients. Following sampling, methimazole starting at 30 mg daily was given to hyperthyroidism patients, and high-dose intravenous methylprednisolone was given to ophthalmopathy patients. The paper describes TCR Vbeta CDR3 sequencing of roughly 130 peripheral blood samples, made up of approximately 40 ophthalmopathy patients, around 78 hyperthyroidism patients and roughly 17 progressor patients.

TCR beta CDR3 regions were amplified from RNA transcripts. The TCR CDR3 was subjected to a first round of RT-PCR using the HTBI primer set and the Qiagen OneStep RT-PCR kit. A second multiplex PCR round built the libraries, followed by size selection and purification. Sequencing of the libraries was done on an Illumina HiSeq2000 using paired-end 100 bp reads. The paper's data handling went like this. SOAPnuke was used to process the raw data, with reads discarded if the reads contained adapters or uncalled bases, had a mean Phred below 15, or lacked an exact constant-primer or identifier match. High-quality paired reads were merged using COPE v1.2.5, and each unique nucleotide sequence was defined as a clonotype. MiTCR v1.1 was used to align clonotypes to the IMGT TRBV, TRBD and TRBJ reference segments. The analysis was restricted to V-J combinations with a frequency above 0.0001, which together covered 99.2% of the repertoires. A TCS score was defined as the ratio between F50 (clonal expansion) and ExV (chaos), using BLOSUM62-based TCRdist between CDR3 peptides within each V-J. Welch's t-statistics and random forest reduced roughly 540 V-J features to 13, which were used in a naive Bayes classifier (R e1071). In TCRdb, the public reads were trimmed at Q25 with fastp and aligned with MiXCR, with productive beta chains retained. Here each entry gathers all rows of one CDR3 protein and keeps the most common genes and DNA. The V and J calls and clone size are TCRdb's, not the authors'. The sample profile shows 600,000 or so distinct CDR3 sequences; roughly 46% of them were found once. 8.2% of the sample belongs to the ten largest clones.

Compared with germline, V lacks 5 bases and J lacks 2 bases; bases without a gene match: 6. Inclusive of the bounding cysteine and phenylalanine, the CDR3 is 17 residues long. CDR3 DNA only is kept here, 51 bases in frame from base 1. The germline V gene (reference sequence) yields SEHNR for CDR1 and FQNEAQ for CDR2. Turning to this clonotype: There is no known antigen for this receptor. Per-base qualities were not stored, and no clone one base away is much larger.

A patient counted as having stable Graves' hyperthyroidism if no progression to ophthalmopathy occurred over 18 months of follow-up. The hyperthyroidism patients were between 18 and 65 years old and newly diagnosed, with a disease duration of less than 2 months. Any patient with an uncontrolled infection, another autoimmune disease, pregnancy or lactation was excluded. Clinical symptoms, serum thyroxine and TRAb, thyroid ultrasound, and orbital computed tomography formed the basis for the diagnoses. Total RNA was extracted with Trizol reagent, and quality was checked on an Agilent 2100 Bioanalyzer. Study-level results and caveats: No statistical method was used to set the sample size in advance, and investigators knew the group allocation. Most expanded thyroid clonotypes (frequency above 0.001) were also detected in blood, suggesting blood repertoires may reflect thyroid immune responses. In cross-validation, a model built on a 13 V-J signature told ophthalmopathy apart from stable hyperthyroidism with approximately 90% sensitivity and around 83% specificity, and in testing the same model reached 80%/75%. During validation, the model predicted progression to ophthalmopathy a median of around 7 months ahead of onset, with roughly 65% sensitivity and around 73% specificity.

Input material: peripheral blood or thyroid tissue (not recorded which). The receptor comes from a woman between 18 and 29 years old with Graves' hyperthyroidism. Donor details come from another sample of the same person, matched by shared clones. The V and J genes are TRBV7-9 and TRBJ2-5; 15 central nucleotides agree with TRBD2. The CDR3 loop reads CASSHGLAGGPQETQYF. The bases read TGTGCCAGCAGCCACGGACTAGCGGGAGGGCCGCAAGAGACCCAGTACTTC. The CDR3, completed at both ends by the reference TRBV7-9 and TRBJ2-5 genes, gives the full variable domain DTGVSQNPRHKITKRGQNVTFRCDPISEHNRLYWYRQTLGQGPEFLTYFQNEAQLEKSRLLSDRFSAERPKGSFSTLEIQRTEQGDSAMYLCASSHGLAGGPQETQYFGPGTRLLVL.